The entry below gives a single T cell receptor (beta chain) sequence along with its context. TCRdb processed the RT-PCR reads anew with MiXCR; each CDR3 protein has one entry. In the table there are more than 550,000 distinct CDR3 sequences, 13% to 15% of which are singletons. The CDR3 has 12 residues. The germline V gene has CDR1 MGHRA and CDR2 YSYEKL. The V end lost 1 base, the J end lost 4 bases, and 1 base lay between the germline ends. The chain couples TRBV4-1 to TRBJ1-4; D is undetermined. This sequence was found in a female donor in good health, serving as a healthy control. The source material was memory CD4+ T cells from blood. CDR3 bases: TGCGCCAGCAGCCAAGTTAATGAAAAACTGTTTTTT. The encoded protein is CASSQVNEKLFF.